A selection of T cell receptor beta chains follows, all from one sample in a study of control samples from healthy donors and cancer patients. The repertoire was sequenced with immunoSEQ multiplex PCR; TCRdb's copy has only in-frame clones and lacks some. The data hold 150,000 or so clones, with just under 95% observed a single time. The sample was PBMCs. Receptors were obtained from a man aged 60 to 69 with colorectal cancer. Both conserved end residues are part of each CDR3. The order of the fields is CDR3 protein, CDR3 DNA, D gene, J gene, V gene, clone size. The D gene is left open where the match is weak. Clone sizes are given selectively: once, few, many, or a class where the clone is expanded.

CDR3aa: CASTRLGGGARSDTQYF; CDR3nt: TGTGCCAGCACCCGGCTCGGCGGCGGGGCTAGGTCAGATACGCAGTATTTT; d_gene: .; j_gene: TRBJ2-3; v_gene: TRBV5-5; abundance: .
CDR3aa: CASSPRGGAANEKLFF; CDR3nt: TGTGCCAGCAGCCCGAGGGGTGGCGCCGCTAATGAAAAACTGTTTTTT; d_gene: .; j_gene: TRBJ1-4; v_gene: TRBV7-2; abundance: .
CDR3aa: CASSPGTARNTEAFF; CDR3nt: TGTGCCAGCTCACCAGGGACAGCAAGGAACACTGAAGCTTTCTTT; d_gene: TRBD1; j_gene: TRBJ1-1; v_gene: TRBV18; abundance: .
CDR3aa: CASSLGTGGTDTQYF; CDR3nt: TGTGCCAGCAGCTTAGGGACAGGAGGCACAGATACGCAGTATTTT; d_gene: TRBD1; j_gene: TRBJ2-3; v_gene: TRBV11-2; abundance: .
CDR3aa: CATADRGGSNTEAFF; CDR3nt: TGTGCCACCGCGGACAGGGGGGGATCGAACACTGAAGCTTTCTTT; d_gene: TRBD1; j_gene: TRBJ1-1; v_gene: TRBV6-6; abundance: .
CDR3aa: CASREGQKNEKLFF; CDR3nt: TGTGCCAGCAGGGAGGGACAGAAAAATGAAAAACTGTTTTTT; d_gene: TRBD1; j_gene: TRBJ1-4; v_gene: TRBV6-5; abundance: .
CDR3aa: CASSPGQAYEQYF; CDR3nt: TGTGCCAGCAGCCCCGGACAGGCCTACGAGCAGTACTTC; d_gene: TRBD1; j_gene: TRBJ2-7; v_gene: TRBV9; abundance: .
CDR3aa: CASSPQGARGYTF; CDR3nt: TGTGCCAGCTCACCACAGGGGGCGAGAGGCTACACCTTC; d_gene: TRBD1; j_gene: TRBJ1-2; v_gene: TRBV18; abundance: .
CDR3aa: CASSIMEAGDEAFF; CDR3nt: TGTGCCAGTAGTATTATGGAGGCAGGGGATGAAGCTTTCTTT; d_gene: .; j_gene: TRBJ1-1; v_gene: TRBV19; abundance: .
CDR3aa: CASSPREGTYEQYF; CDR3nt: TGTGCCAGCTCACCACGCGAGGGCACCTACGAGCAGTACTTC; d_gene: .; j_gene: TRBJ2-7; v_gene: TRBV18; abundance: once
CDR3aa: CASSLGASGGPAETQYF; CDR3nt: TGTGCCAGCAGCTTGGGCGCTAGCGGGGGGCCAGCAGAGACCCAGTACTTC; d_gene: TRBD2; j_gene: TRBJ2-5; v_gene: TRBV5-4; abundance: .
CDR3aa: CASSGTDRQETQYF; CDR3nt: TGTGCCAGCTCAGGGACGGACAGACAAGAGACCCAGTACTTC; d_gene: .; j_gene: TRBJ2-5; v_gene: TRBV18; abundance: .
CDR3aa: CASSTRDRTYLHF; CDR3nt: TGTGCCAGCAGCACCCGGGACCGAACCTATCTCCACTTT; d_gene: .; j_gene: TRBJ1-6; v_gene: TRBV7-9; abundance: once
CDR3aa: CASSFRDTYNSPLHF; CDR3nt: TGTGCCAGCAGCTTCAGGGACACCTATAATTCACCCCTCCACTTT; d_gene: .; j_gene: TRBJ1-6; v_gene: TRBV5-6; abundance: few
CDR3aa: CATSALAPSGGERSSTDTQYF; CDR3nt: TGTGCCACCAGTGCCCTCGCCCCTAGCGGGGGGGAAAGGTCTAGCACAGATACGCAGTATTTT; d_gene: TRBD2; j_gene: TRBJ2-3; v_gene: TRBV24-1; abundance: .
CDR3aa: CASSDMLSSYEQYF; CDR3nt: TGTGCCAGCAGTGACATGCTGAGCTCCTACGAGCAGTACTTC; d_gene: .; j_gene: TRBJ2-7; v_gene: TRBV25-1; abundance: .
CDR3aa: CASSFREFGGNTIYF; CDR3nt: TGTGCCAGCAGCTTCCGGGAGTTTGGGGGAAACACCATATATTTT; d_gene: .; j_gene: TRBJ1-3; v_gene: TRBV3-1/TRBV3-2; abundance: .
CDR3aa: CASSTPQEAEETQYF; CDR3nt: TGTGCCAGCAGTACTCCCCAGGAGGCGGAAGAGACCCAGTACTTC; d_gene: .; j_gene: TRBJ2-5; v_gene: TRBV6-5; abundance: .
CDR3aa: CASSIDLGAEAFF; CDR3nt: TGTGCCAGTAGTATAGATCTTGGTGCTGAAGCTTTCTTT; d_gene: .; j_gene: TRBJ1-1; v_gene: TRBV19; abundance: .
CDR3aa: CASSYSSARQNTEAFF; CDR3nt: TGTGCCAGCAGTTACTCATCTGCGAGACAGAACACTGAAGCTTTCTTT; d_gene: .; j_gene: TRBJ1-1; v_gene: TRBV6-5; abundance: .
CDR3aa: CASSPGQGSYEQYF; CDR3nt: TGTGCCAGCTCACCCGGACAGGGGTCCTACGAGCAGTACTTC; d_gene: TRBD1; j_gene: TRBJ2-7; v_gene: TRBV18; abundance: .
CDR3aa: CASSPSGFHEQYF; CDR3nt: TGTGCCAGCAGTCCGTCAGGGTTTCACGAGCAGTACTTC; d_gene: .; j_gene: TRBJ2-7; v_gene: TRBV12-3/TRBV12-4; abundance: .
CDR3aa: CASSAGTIQETQYF; CDR3nt: TGTGCCAGCAGCGCCGGGACTATCCAAGAGACCCAGTACTTC; d_gene: TRBD2; j_gene: TRBJ2-5; v_gene: TRBV9; abundance: .
CDR3aa: CAWSRSSSTYGYTF; CDR3nt: TGTGCCTGGAGTAGGAGTTCTTCCACCTATGGCTACACCTTC; d_gene: .; j_gene: TRBJ1-2; v_gene: TRBV30; abundance: .
CDR3aa: CASSYSGTAGNTIYF; CDR3nt: TGTGCCAGCAGTTACTCCGGGACAGCCGGAAACACCATATATTTT; d_gene: TRBD1; j_gene: TRBJ1-3; v_gene: TRBV6-5; abundance: .
CDR3aa: CASSPWGQGETQYF; CDR3nt: TGTGCCAGCAGCCCCTGGGGGCAGGGCGAGACCCAGTACTTC; d_gene: .; j_gene: TRBJ2-5; v_gene: TRBV11-2; abundance: .
CDR3aa: CASSPQGKDGYTF; CDR3nt: TGTGCCAGCAGCCCACAGGGGAAAGATGGCTACACCTTC; d_gene: TRBD1; j_gene: TRBJ1-2; v_gene: TRBV6-5; abundance: .
CDR3aa: CASRDRVNTGELFF; CDR3nt: TGCGCCAGCAGAGACAGGGTAAACACCGGGGAGCTGTTTTTT; d_gene: TRBD1; j_gene: TRBJ2-2; v_gene: TRBV5-1; abundance: .
CDR3aa: CASRLDGGVDEQYF; CDR3nt: TGTGCCAGCAGGCTCGATGGGGGAGTGGACGAGCAGTACTTC; d_gene: .; j_gene: TRBJ2-7; v_gene: TRBV3-1/TRBV3-2; abundance: .
CDR3aa: CASSPSALNTEAFF; CDR3nt: TGTGCCAGCTCACCATCAGCACTGAACACTGAAGCTTTCTTT; d_gene: .; j_gene: TRBJ1-1; v_gene: TRBV18; abundance: .
CDR3aa: CASSQSGSYNGYTF; CDR3nt: TGTGCCAGCAGCCAATCAGGGTCTTATAATGGCTACACCTTC; d_gene: .; j_gene: TRBJ1-2; v_gene: TRBV3-1/TRBV3-2; abundance: few
CDR3aa: CASSFARGAGYGYTF; CDR3nt: TGTGCCAGCAGCTTCGCTAGAGGGGCGGGCTATGGCTACACCTTC; d_gene: .; j_gene: TRBJ1-2; v_gene: TRBV5-4; abundance: once
CDR3aa: CASSLDSYNSPLHF; CDR3nt: TGCGCCAGCAGCTTGGATAGCTATAATTCACCCCTCCACTTT; d_gene: .; j_gene: TRBJ1-6; v_gene: TRBV5-1; abundance: .
CDR3aa: CASKRGAADTQYF; CDR3nt: TGTGCCAGCAAGCGGGGAGCGGCAGATACGCAGTATTTT; d_gene: TRBD2; j_gene: TRBJ2-3; v_gene: TRBV3-1/TRBV3-2; abundance: once
CDR3aa: CASKFDGSSYEQYF; CDR3nt: TGTGCCAGCAAATTCGACGGGTCCTCCTACGAGCAGTACTTC; d_gene: .; j_gene: TRBJ2-7; v_gene: TRBV6-5; abundance: .
CDR3aa: CASRPGLAGERSYEQYF; CDR3nt: TGTGCCAGCAGGCCGGGACTAGCGGGGGAGCGCTCCTACGAGCAGTACTTC; d_gene: TRBD2; j_gene: TRBJ2-7; v_gene: TRBV7-9; abundance: .
CDR3aa: CASSLVRSGANVLTF; CDR3nt: TGTGCCAGCAGCTTAGTTAGGTCTGGGGCCAACGTCCTGACTTTC; d_gene: .; j_gene: TRBJ2-6; v_gene: TRBV11-2; abundance: .
CDR3aa: CASSLLNRAEAFF; CDR3nt: TGTGCCAGCAGCTTACTCAACAGGGCTGAAGCTTTCTTT; d_gene: .; j_gene: TRBJ1-1; v_gene: TRBV28; abundance: .
CDR3aa: CASSIGDIGTEAFF; CDR3nt: TGTGCCAGTAGTATAGGGGACATCGGCACTGAAGCTTTCTTT; d_gene: .; j_gene: TRBJ1-1; v_gene: TRBV19; abundance: .
CDR3aa: CAWSVSVEQYF; CDR3nt: TGTGCCTGGAGTGTCTCAGTCGAGCAGTACTTC; d_gene: .; j_gene: TRBJ2-7; v_gene: TRBV30; abundance: .
CDR3aa: CASSPGGWDGYTF; CDR3nt: TGTGCCAGCAGCCCTGGGGGTTGGGATGGCTACACCTTC; d_gene: .; j_gene: TRBJ1-2; v_gene: TRBV7-6; abundance: .
CDR3aa: CSVKGTGEAFF; CDR3nt: TGCAGCGTGAAAGGGACAGGGGAAGCTTTCTTT; d_gene: TRBD1; j_gene: TRBJ1-1; v_gene: TRBV29-1; abundance: .